The 4 T cell receptor beta chains listed next were all sequenced from one sample in a study of response to subunit inactivated influenza vaccine (dated by TCRdb to the late 2010s). The library was made by RT-PCR. Instrument used: Illumina HiSeq 2500. TCRdb applied fastp at Q25 and MiXCR to the public reads, then kept only in-frame beta chains. Entries that share a CDR3 protein sequence are merged under the most common genes and DNA. The sample table holds some 300,000 distinct CDR3 sequences, of which approximately 23% were seen once. The ten largest clones take up about 9.3% of the sample. Sequenced here: PBMCs from blood, sampled about 20 months after vaccination. The source of these receptors is a man aged 45 to 75 who received an inactivated influenza vaccine. Donor details come from another sample of the same person, matched by shared clones.

A single count supports this clonotype. The rearrangement links TRBV5-1 to TRBJ2-7; TRBD1 is a possible D gene (5 bases). This CDR3 is 14 amino acids long. Trimming removed 6 bases from V and 4 bases from J, with 17 bases in between. The germline V gene has CDR1 SGHRS and CDR2 YFSETQ. CDR3 DNA: TGCGCCAGCACTCCAGGGCAGGAGACGTACGAGCAGTACTTC. As protein: CASTPGQETYEQYF.

This clonotype has a count of ten or more. The rearrangement joins TRBV29-1 to TRBJ1-2; the D gene is possibly TRBD1 (6 bases). V lost 3 bases and J 7 bases, leaving 21 bases between the germline ends. The CDR3 loop spans 15 amino acids. Germline loops: CDR1 SQVTM, CDR2 ANQGSEA. In DNA, the CDR3 is TGCAGCGTTGAGATAAGACCAGGGGACTCTAGTGGCTACACCTTC. As protein: CSVEIRPGDSSGYTF.

CDR3 sequence (DNA): TGTGCCATCAGTGAGTCGACTAGTGCCCAGACCCAGTACTTC. This translates into CAISESTSAQTQYF. J is TRBJ2-5 and V is TRBV10-3; possible D gene TRBD2, 6 bases. Germline-derived CDR1 and CDR2 are ENHRY and SYGVKD. Trimming pared 0 bases from V and 6 bases from J, leaving 11 bases between. There are 14 residues in the CDR3.

This clonotype was counted between two and nine times. The CDR3 sequence is CASNGRVDTEAFF. DNA of the CDR3: TGTGCCAGCAACGGCAGGGTGGACACTGAAGCTTTCTTT. The genes are TRBV25-1 and TRBJ1-1; a possible D gene is TRBD1 (5 bases). V was shortened by 7 bases and J by 3 bases, with 12 bases between the two germline ends. The length of the CDR3 is 13 residues. Germline CDR1 reads MGHDK; CDR2 reads SYGVNS.